Below, 22 T cell receptor beta chains from the same sample are listed, as sequenced in a study of T cells expressing NK-cell markers. TCRdb re-called the 5' RACE reads, yielding one record per CDR3 amino acid sequence without DNA. This sample contains 250,000 to 300,000 distinct CDR3 sequences. Material: blood T cells: a sorted CD56 or NKG2C T cell subset, CD4+ or CD8+ T cells, or bulk PBMC T cells (not recorded which). Receptors were obtained from a man younger than 35 in good health.

This chain connects TRBV10-3 to TRBJ1-3. Germline values: CDR1 ENHRY, CDR2 SYGVKD. The CDR3 totals 14 residues. The CDR3 is CAISESTSSGTIYF.

The rearrangement links TRBV5-1 to TRBJ2-7; TCRdb selects TRBD2, and the lack of DNA leaves this call unchecked. The CDR3 runs 15 residues. Per germline, CDR1 SGHRS and CDR2 YFSETQ. CDR3 sequence reads: CASSSRLAGSYEQYF.

The V call is TRBV12-3 or TRBV12-4, the J call TRBJ2-2; absent DNA, TCRdb's TRBD1 call cannot be checked. This CDR3 contains 15 residues. The CDR3 loop is CASSPQGANTGELFF.

This chain joins TRBV7-3 and TRBJ2-3; TCRdb picks TRBD2, but there is no DNA to check that call. CDR3 length equals 16 residues. CDR1 SGHTA and CDR2 FQGTGA come from the germline V gene. The CDR3 region is CASSRTSGSMTDTQYF.

The genes are TRBV20-1 and TRBJ1-2. Germline assignment: CDR1 DFQATT and CDR2 SNEGSKA (reference sequence). The CDR3 has 12 residues. The CDR3 reads CSADGRNYGYTF.

The V and J genes are TRBV9 and TRBJ1-3; there is no DNA to check the TCRdb D call of TRBD1. This CDR3 spans 13 amino acids. Germline V gene sequence: CDR1 SGDLS, CDR2 YYNGEE. CDR3 region: CASSAGTSDTIYF. Full variable domain (outside the CDR3, taken from reference TRBV9 and TRBJ1-3): DSGVTQTPKHLITATGQRVTLRCSPRSGDLSVYWYQQSLDQGLQFLIQYYNGEERAKGNILERFSAQQFPDLHSELNLSSLELGDSALYFCASSAGTSDTIYFGEGSWLTVV.

The chain links TRBV4-3 to TRBJ1-3; as DNA is missing, the TRBD1 call by TCRdb cannot be tested. The CDR3 covers 15 residues. The germline V gene has CDR1 LGHNA and CDR2 YSLEER. The CDR3 here is CASSQVGGTGNTIYF.

The chain is built from TRBV9 and TRBJ2-5. CDR3 length equals 15 residues. In germline, CDR1 is SGDLS, CDR2 YYNGEE. This chain's CDR3 is CASTSGLGERETQYF.

V and J are TRBV27 and TRBJ2-7. This CDR3 is 13 amino acids long. Germline CDR1 is MNHEY and CDR2 is SMNVEV (reference sequence). Here the CDR3 reads CASWRYSSYEQYF.

The V gene is TRBV11-2, the J gene TRBJ2-7; TCRdb lists TRBD1, though no DNA is available to test this call. The CDR3 extends over 15 amino acids. Per the germline V gene, CDR1 is SGHAT and CDR2 is FQNNGV. The CDR3 sequence is CASSFGQGATYEQYF.

The chain's CDR3 is CASRSGLAADTQYF. The chain carries TRBV6-5 and TRBJ2-3. The CDR3 has 14 amino acids. Germline V gene data show CDR1 as MNHEY and CDR2 as SVGAGI.

This rearrangement joins TRBV27 to TRBJ2-3; no DNA is available, so the TRBD2 call from TCRdb remains unchecked. Germline lookup yields CDR1 MNHEY and CDR2 SMNVEV (reference sequence). This CDR3 has 14 amino acids. The CDR3 sequence: CASSLILSGDTQYF.

The chain is built from TRBV4-2 and TRBJ2-5; the D gene TCRdb calls, TRBD1, cannot be checked with no DNA. The germline CDR1 and CDR2 sequences are LGHNA and YNFKEQ. This CDR3 comprises 17 residues. This CDR3 reads CASSPRAGTGIQETQYF.

CDR3 amino acids: CAISGGLGDEKLFF. The chain has TRBV10-3 and TRBJ1-4; TCRdb names TRBD1, which stays unverified in the absence of DNA. CDR3 length equals 14 residues. CDR1 is ENHRY, CDR2 SYGVKD, per germline.

This chain joins TRBV27 and TRBJ2-1; TCRdb returns TRBD1, unconfirmable since there is no DNA. This CDR3 has 14 residues. CDR1 is MNHEY, CDR2 SMNVEV, per germline (reference sequence). The CDR3 reads CASSQMTGGGEQFF.

The chain has TRBV7-2 and TRBJ1-6. Germline CDR1 SGHTA, CDR2 FQGNSA. The CDR3 has 15 amino acids. Here the CDR3 reads CASSLEGGGSSPLHF.

The chain has TRBV19 and TRBJ2-5; no DNA is available, so the TRBD1 call from TCRdb remains unchecked. The CDR3 totals 14 residues. Germline-derived CDR1 and CDR2 are LNHDA and SQIVND (reference sequence). CDR3 region: CASRQGQSGETQYF.

V and J are TRBV9 and TRBJ2-2. The CDR3 spans 17 residues. Germline CDR1 reads SGDLS; CDR2 reads YYNGEE. CDR3 residues: CASSVGSGASNTGELFF. The full variable domain, its missing parts supplied by reference TRBV9 and TRBJ2-2, is DSGVTQTPKHLITATGQRVTLRCSPRSGDLSVYWYQQSLDQGLQFLIQYYNGEERAKGNILERFSAQQFPDLHSELNLSSLELGDSALYFCASSVGSGASNTGELFFGEGSRLTVL.

The chain carries TRBV24-1 and TRBJ2-1; the TCRdb call, TRBD2, lacks DNA for checking. The CDR3 contains 12 residues. Germline loops: CDR1 KGHDR, CDR2 SFDVKD. CDR3 protein: CATRRLPDEQFF.

The chain couples TRBV15 to TRBJ2-2; TCRdb indicates TRBD2, and absent DNA this call remains unverified. This CDR3 comprises 16 residues. The germline V gene has CDR1 LNHNV and CDR2 YYDKDF (reference sequence). CDR3 residues: CATSHDSGRGTGELFF.

This chain connects TRBV30 to TRBJ2-1; the D gene TCRdb calls, TRBD2, cannot be checked with no DNA. CDR3 length equals 17 residues. Germline assignment: CDR1 GTSNPN and CDR2 SVGIG (reference sequence). The CDR3 loop is CAWSVPTSGRAGNEQFF.

The chain recombines TRBV5-6 with TRBJ2-5; TCRdb's D gene call, TRBD1, goes unchecked for lack of DNA. The CDR3 is made up of 13 amino acids. CDR1 and CDR2 from the germline V gene are SGHDT and YYEEEE. CDR3 residues: CASSLTGMETQYF. Looking up the rest from reference TRBV5-6 and TRBJ2-5 gives the full variable domain: DAGVTQSPTHLIKTRGQQVTLRCSPKSGHDTVSWYQQALGQGPQFIFQYYEEEERQRGNFPDRFSGHQFPNYSSELNVNALLLGDSALYLCASSLTGMETQYFGPGTRLLVL.